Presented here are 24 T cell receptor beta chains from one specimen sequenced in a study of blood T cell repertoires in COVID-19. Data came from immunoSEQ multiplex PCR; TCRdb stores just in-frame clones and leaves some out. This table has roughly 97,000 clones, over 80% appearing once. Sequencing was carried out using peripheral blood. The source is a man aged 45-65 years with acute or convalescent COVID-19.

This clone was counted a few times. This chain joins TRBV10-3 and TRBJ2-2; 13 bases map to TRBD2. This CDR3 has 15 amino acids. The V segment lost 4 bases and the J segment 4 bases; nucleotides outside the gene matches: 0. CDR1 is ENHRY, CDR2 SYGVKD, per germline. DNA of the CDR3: TGTGCCATCAGTGGGACTAGCGGGAGCACCGGGGAGCTGTTTTTT. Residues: CAISGTSGSTGELFF.

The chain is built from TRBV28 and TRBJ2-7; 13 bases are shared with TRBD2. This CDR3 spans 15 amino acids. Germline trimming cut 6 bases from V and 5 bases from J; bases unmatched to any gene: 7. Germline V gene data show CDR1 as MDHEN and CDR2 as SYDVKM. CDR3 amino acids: CASRPGTSGKNEQYF. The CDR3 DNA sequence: TGTGCCAGCAGGCCCGGGACTAGCGGGAAGAACGAGCAGTACTTC.

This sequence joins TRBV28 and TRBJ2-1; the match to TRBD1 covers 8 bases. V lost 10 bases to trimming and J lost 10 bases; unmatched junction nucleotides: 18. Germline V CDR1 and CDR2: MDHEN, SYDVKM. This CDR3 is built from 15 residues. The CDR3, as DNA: TGTGCCACCTCGCTCGCTGGACAGGGTCTTAGGGAGCAGTTCTTC. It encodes CATSLAGQGLREQFF. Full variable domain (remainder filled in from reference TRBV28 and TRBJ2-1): DVKVTQSSRYLVKRTGEKVFLECVQDMDHENMFWYRQDPGLGLRLIYFSYDVKMKEKGDIPEGYSVSREKKERFSLILESASTNQTSMYLCATSLAGQGLREQFFGPGTRLTVL.

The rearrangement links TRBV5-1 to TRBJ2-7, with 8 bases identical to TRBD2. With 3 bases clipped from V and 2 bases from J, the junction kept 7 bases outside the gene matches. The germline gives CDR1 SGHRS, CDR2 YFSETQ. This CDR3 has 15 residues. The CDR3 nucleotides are TGCGCCAGCAGCTCCGGGACTAGTCCAACCTACGAGCAGTACTTC. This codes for CASSSGTSPTYEQYF.

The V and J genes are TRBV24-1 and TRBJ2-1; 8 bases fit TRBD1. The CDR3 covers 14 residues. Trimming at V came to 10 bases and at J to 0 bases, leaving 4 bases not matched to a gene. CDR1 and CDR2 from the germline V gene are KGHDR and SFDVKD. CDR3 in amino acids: CATQGARSYNEQFF. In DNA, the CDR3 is TGTGCCACTCAGGGGGCGCGCTCCTACAATGAGCAGTTCTTC.

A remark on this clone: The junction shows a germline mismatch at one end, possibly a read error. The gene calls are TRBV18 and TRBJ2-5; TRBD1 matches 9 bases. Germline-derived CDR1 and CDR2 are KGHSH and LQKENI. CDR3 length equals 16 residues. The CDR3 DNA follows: TGTGCCAGCTCACCGGACAGGGGTCGGGACCAAAAGACCCAGTACTTC. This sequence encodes CASSPDRGRDQKTQYF.

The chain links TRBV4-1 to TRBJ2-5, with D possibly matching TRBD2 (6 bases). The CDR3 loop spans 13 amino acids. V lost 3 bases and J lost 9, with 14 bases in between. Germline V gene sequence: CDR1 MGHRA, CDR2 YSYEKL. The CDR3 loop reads CASSQVAAEAQYF. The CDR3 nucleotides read TGCGCCAGCAGCCAGGTAGCGGCCGAGGCCCAGTACTTC.

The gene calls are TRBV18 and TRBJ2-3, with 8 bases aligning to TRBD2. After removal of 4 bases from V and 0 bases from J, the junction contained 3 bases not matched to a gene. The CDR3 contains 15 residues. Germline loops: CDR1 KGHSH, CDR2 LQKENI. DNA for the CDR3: TGTGCCAGCTCACTTAGCGGGGCGAGCACAGATACGCAGTATTTT. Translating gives CASSLSGASTDTQYF. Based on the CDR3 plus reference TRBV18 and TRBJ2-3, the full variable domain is NAGVMQNPRHLVRRRGQEARLRCSPMKGHSHVYWYRQLPEEGLKFMVYLQKENIIDESGMPKERFSAEFPKEGPSILRIQQVVRGDSAAYFCASSLSGASTDTQYFGPGTRLTVL.

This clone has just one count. This chain's CDR3 is CASSPTGYGTGELFF. In DNA, the CDR3 is TGTGCCAGCAGCCCTACAGGGTATGGTACCGGGGAGCTGTTTTTT. The chain uses TRBV3-1 (or the pseudogene TRBV3-2) and TRBJ2-2; maybe TRBD1 (6 bases). V lost 4 bases to trimming and J lost 5 bases, with 14 bases between them. The CDR3 contains 15 residues. Germline V lookup: CDR1 LGHDT, CDR2 YNNKEL (reference sequence).

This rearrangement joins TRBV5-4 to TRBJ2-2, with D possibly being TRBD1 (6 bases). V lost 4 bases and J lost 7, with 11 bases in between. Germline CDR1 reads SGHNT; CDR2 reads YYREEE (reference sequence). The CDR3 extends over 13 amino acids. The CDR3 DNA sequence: TGTGCCAGCAGCCGTCCACAGGGCGGGGAGCTGTTTTTT. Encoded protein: CASSRPQGGELFF.

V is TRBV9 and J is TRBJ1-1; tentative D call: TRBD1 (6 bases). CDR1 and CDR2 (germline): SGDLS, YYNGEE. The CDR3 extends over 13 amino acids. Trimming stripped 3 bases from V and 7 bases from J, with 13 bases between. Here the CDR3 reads CASSAGTFNEAFF. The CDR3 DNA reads TGTGCCAGCAGCGCGGGGACATTTAATGAAGCTTTCTTT.

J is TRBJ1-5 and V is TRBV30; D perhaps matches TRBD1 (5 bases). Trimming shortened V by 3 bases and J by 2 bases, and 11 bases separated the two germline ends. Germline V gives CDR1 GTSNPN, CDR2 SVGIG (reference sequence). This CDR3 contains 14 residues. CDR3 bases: TGTGCCTGGAGGTCCGACAGCCGCAATCAGCCCCAGCATTTT. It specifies CAWRSDSRNQPQHF.

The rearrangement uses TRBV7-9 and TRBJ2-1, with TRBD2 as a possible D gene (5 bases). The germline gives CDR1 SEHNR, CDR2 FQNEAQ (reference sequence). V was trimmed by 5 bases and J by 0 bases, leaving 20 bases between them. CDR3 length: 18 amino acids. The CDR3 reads CASSPHPLLAYSYNEQFF. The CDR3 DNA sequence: TGTGCCAGCAGCCCCCACCCCTTGCTAGCTTACTCCTACAATGAGCAGTTCTTC.

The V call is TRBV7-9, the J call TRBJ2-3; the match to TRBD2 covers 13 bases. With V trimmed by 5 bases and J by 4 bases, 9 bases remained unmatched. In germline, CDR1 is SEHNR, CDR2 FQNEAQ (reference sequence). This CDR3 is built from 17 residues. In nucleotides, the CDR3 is TGTGCCAGCAGCCTACTAGCGGGAGGGCCTGGGTCAGATACGCAGTATTTT. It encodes CASSLLAGGPGSDTQYF.

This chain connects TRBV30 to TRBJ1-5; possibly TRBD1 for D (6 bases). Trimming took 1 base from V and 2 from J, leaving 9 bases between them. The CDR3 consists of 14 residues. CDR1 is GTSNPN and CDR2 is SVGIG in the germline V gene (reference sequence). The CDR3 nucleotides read TGTGCCTGGAGTGGAGGGGGGGGCAATCAGCCCCAGCATTTT. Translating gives CAWSGGGGNQPQHF.

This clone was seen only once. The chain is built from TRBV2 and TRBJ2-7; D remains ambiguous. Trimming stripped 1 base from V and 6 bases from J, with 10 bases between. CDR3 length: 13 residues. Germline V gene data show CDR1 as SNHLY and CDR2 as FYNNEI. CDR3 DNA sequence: TGTGCCAGCAGTGAAGATCCCCGAGGCGAGCAGTACTTC. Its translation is CASSEDPRGEQYF.

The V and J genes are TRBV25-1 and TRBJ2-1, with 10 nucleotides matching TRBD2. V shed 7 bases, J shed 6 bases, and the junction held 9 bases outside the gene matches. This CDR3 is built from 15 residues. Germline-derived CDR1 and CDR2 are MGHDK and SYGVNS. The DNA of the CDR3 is TGTGCCAGCAACTATGCTAGCGGGAGTCGCAATGAGCAGTTCTTC. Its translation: CASNYASGSRNEQFF.

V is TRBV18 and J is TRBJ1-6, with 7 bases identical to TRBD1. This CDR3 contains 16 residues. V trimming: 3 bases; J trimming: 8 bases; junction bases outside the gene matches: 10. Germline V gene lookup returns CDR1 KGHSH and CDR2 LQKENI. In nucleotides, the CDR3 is TGTGCCAGCTCACCCGCCACCGGGACAGATCATTCACCCCTCCACTTT. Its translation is CASSPATGTDHSPLHF.

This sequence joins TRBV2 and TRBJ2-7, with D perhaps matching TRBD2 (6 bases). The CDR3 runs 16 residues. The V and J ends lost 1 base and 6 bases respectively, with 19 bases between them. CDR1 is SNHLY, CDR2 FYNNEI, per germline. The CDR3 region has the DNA TGTGCCAGCAGTGAAGGGCTCGGAGGGTGGAAGCGCGAGCAGTACTTC. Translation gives CASSEGLGGWKREQYF.

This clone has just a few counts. CDR3 in amino acids: CASSSGRGDGNTIYF. CDR3 nucleotides: TGTGCCAGCAGTTCTGGGAGGGGCGATGGAAACACCATATATTTT. This chain joins TRBV6-5 and TRBJ1-3, with a tentative D call TRBD1 (5 bases). The CDR3 is 15 residues long. V was trimmed by 4 bases and J by 3 bases, leaving 13 bases between them. From germline, CDR1 is MNHEY and CDR2 SVGAGI.

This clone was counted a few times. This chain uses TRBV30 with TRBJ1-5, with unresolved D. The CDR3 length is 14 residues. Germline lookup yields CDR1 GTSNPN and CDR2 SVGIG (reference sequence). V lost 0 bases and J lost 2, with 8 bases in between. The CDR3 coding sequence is TGTGCCTGGAGTGTGTGGCGGGGCAATCAGCCCCAGCATTTT. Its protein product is CAWSVWRGNQPQHF. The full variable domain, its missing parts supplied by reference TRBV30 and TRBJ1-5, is SQTIHQWPATLVQPVGSPLSLECTVEGTSNPNLYWYRQAAGRGLQLLFYSVGIGQISSEVPQNLSASRPQDRQFILSSKKLLLSDSGFYLCAWSVWRGNQPQHFGDGTRLSIL.

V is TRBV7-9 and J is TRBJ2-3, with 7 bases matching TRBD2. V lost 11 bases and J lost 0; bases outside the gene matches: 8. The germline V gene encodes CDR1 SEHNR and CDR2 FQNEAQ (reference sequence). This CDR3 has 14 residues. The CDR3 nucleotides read TGTGCCGCCGCGCGGGAGCGAAGCACAGATACGCAGTATTTT. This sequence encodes CAAARERSTDTQYF.

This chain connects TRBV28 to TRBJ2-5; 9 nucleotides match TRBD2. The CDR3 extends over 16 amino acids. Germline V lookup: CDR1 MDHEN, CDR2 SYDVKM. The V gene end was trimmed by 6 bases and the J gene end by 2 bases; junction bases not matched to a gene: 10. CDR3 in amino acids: CASSPPFLAGQETQYF. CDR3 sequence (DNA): TGTGCCAGCAGCCCGCCTTTCCTAGCGGGACAAGAGACCCAGTACTTC.

The CDR3 here is CALAPDKPGYNEQFF. DNA of the CDR3: TGTGCACTAGCCCCCGACAAACCGGGGTACAATGAGCAGTTCTTC. The chain carries TRBV28 and TRBJ2-1; perhaps TRBD2 as D (6 bases). The CDR3 totals 15 residues. Looked up from germline, CDR1 is MDHEN and CDR2 is SYDVKM.